The sequence of this T cell receptor beta chain was determined in a study of T cells after yellow fever vaccination. Study-level information: For low cell numbers, libraries were made with SMART-Seq v4 Ultra Low Input.

Findings of the study overall: Abundant bulk-derived clonotypes could contaminate FACS-sorted repertoires. Researchers report a weaker secondary response that nonetheless peaked faster, day 5 versus 15.

V dropped 7 bases and J dropped 0 bases, with 11 bases sitting between them. Germline V CDR1 and CDR2: ENHRY, SYGVKD. CDR3 length: 14 amino acids. This clonotype has more than one count but fewer than ten. The target antigen is unknown. UMIs and a universal primer site were added when TCR cDNA was made by 5'RACE template switching. TCRdb used MiXCR to reprocess the 5' RACE reads, holding one entry per CDR3 protein. The table shows hundreds of thousands of distinct CDR3 sequences, with about 12% occurring only once. The sample consisted of PBMCs, taken on the day of the yellow fever booster vaccination. The rearrangement joins TRBV10-3 to TRBJ2-3; possible D gene TRBD2, 6 bases. The receptor comes from a man younger than 40 who received the YFV17D yellow fever vaccine. CDR3 sequence: CAIKPSVSTDTQYF. The DNA of the CDR3 is TGTGCCATCAAGCCTAGCGTAAGCACAGATACGCAGTATTTT.